The next 10 T cell receptor beta chains were all read from a single sample in a study of blood T cells in healthy people across ages. Then a second PCR, running about 6 to 12 cycles, was carried out with a sample-barcoded 5' primer and a J-beta primer mix. In TCRdb, the 5' RACE reads were re-called with MiXCR into one record per CDR3 protein. This sample has 650,000 to 1,000,000 distinct CDR3 sequences, with less than 60% found just once. The sequencing input was blood. The source is a man older than 75 in good health.

This clonotype was found a few times. This sequence joins TRBV5-1 and TRBJ2-1; 7 bases fit TRBD1. After removal of 4 bases from V and 0 bases from J, the junction contained 7 bases not matched to a gene. CDR1 and CDR2 (germline): SGHRS, YFSETQ. This CDR3 is built from 16 residues. DNA for the CDR3: TGCGCCAGCAGCGAGGAGACAGGGAGCTCCTACAATGAGCAGTTCTTC. Translating it yields CASSEETGSSYNEQFF.

Turning to this clonotype: This could be a read error, since a much larger clone is one nucleotide away. The chain links TRBV2 to TRBJ2-1; D is ambiguous. Germline values: CDR1 SNHLY, CDR2 FYNNEI. This CDR3 is 14 amino acids long. The CDR3 reads CASKGGSSYNGQFF. The CDR3 region has the DNA TGTGCCAGCAAGGGCGGAAGCTCCTACAATGGGCAGTTCTTC.

On this clonotype itself: A much larger clone differs by one base, so this may be a read error. The chain employs TRBV12-3 or TRBV12-4 and TRBJ2-3, with D perhaps TRBD1 (6 bases). The V end lost 2 bases, the J end lost 4 bases, and 10 bases lay between the germline ends. This CDR3 region has 14 residues. CDR3 region: CASSLSGAADTQYF. The CDR3 DNA sequence: TGTGCCAGCAGTTTATCAGGGGCCGCAGATACGCAGTATTTT.

On this clonotype itself: One junction end disagrees with the germline gene, perhaps due to a read error. CDR3 protein: CAGSSPSGTDTQYF. The CDR3 nucleotides are TGCGCCGGCAGCAGCCCTAGCGGCACAGATACGCAGTATTTT. The V call is TRBV5-1, the J call TRBJ2-3; weak D call: TRBD2 (6 bases). Germline values: CDR1 SGHRS, CDR2 YFSETQ. This CDR3 is 14 amino acids long.

The V gene is TRBV20-1, the J gene TRBJ2-5, with D maybe TRBD2 (7 bases). Matching the DNA end better, TRBJ2-7 makes the J call doubtful. The CDR3 runs 13 residues. The V gene's germline CDR1 is DFQATT and CDR2 SNEGSKA (reference sequence). In DNA form, the CDR3 reads TGCAGTGCTGGAGGGAGGGGGAATGGCGAGCAGTACTTC. This translates into CSAGGRGNGEQYF.

This clonotype was recorded at least ten times. The chain employs TRBV10-3 and TRBJ2-1, with a weak D call TRBD2 (6 bases). V dropped 2 bases and J dropped 5 bases, with 10 bases sitting between them. Looked up from germline, CDR1 is ENHRY and CDR2 is SYGVKD. The CDR3 has 14 amino acids. For the CDR3, the DNA is TGTGCCATCAGTGAGGCGGGGCTTAACAATGAGCAGTTCTTC. Protein product: CAISEAGLNNEQFF.

The chain has TRBV20-1 and TRBJ2-4; TRBD2 aligns across 9 bases. The J call may be faulty, since TRBJ2-7 better matches the DNA end. The CDR3 runs to 14 residues. Looked up from germline, CDR1 is DFQATT and CDR2 is SNEGSKA (reference sequence). CDR3 sequence reads: CSASSSGTSYEQYF. The CDR3 DNA reads as TGCAGTGCTAGCTCTAGCGGGACGTCCTACGAGCAGTACTTC.

This clonotype was recorded many times. The chain employs TRBV4-1 and TRBJ2-1; D is unclear. The V and J ends lost 2 bases and 9 bases respectively, with 8 bases between them. Germline CDR1 MGHRA, CDR2 YSYEKL. This CDR3 is built from 12 residues. The CDR3 loop is CASSQSSGEQFF. CDR3 coding DNA: TGCGCCAGCAGCCAAAGTTCGGGTGAGCAGTTCTTC.

V is TRBV5-1 and J is TRBJ2-5; 14 positions agree with TRBD2. CDR3 size: 16 residues. The ends lost 4 bases at V and 7 bases at J; junction bases unmatched: 9. The germline V gene has CDR1 SGHRS and CDR2 YFSETQ. Here the CDR3 reads CASSPGLAGVGGTQYF. The CDR3 DNA is TGCGCCAGCAGCCCGGGACTAGCGGGAGTCGGTGGGACCCAGTACTTC. The full variable domain, its missing parts supplied by reference TRBV5-1 and TRBJ2-5, is KAGVTQTPRYLIKTRGQQVTLSCSPISGHRSVSWYQQTPGQGLQFLFEYFSETQRNKGNFPGRFSGRQFSNSRSEMNVSTLELGDSALYLCASSPGLAGVGGTQYFGPGTRLLVL.

This clonotype has just a few counts. The chain couples TRBV20-1 to TRBJ2-3; D call uncertain. This CDR3 region has 12 residues. Trimming removed 2 bases from V and 4 bases from J, with 7 bases in between. The germline V gene encodes CDR1 DFQATT and CDR2 SNEGSKA (reference sequence). CDR3 sequence: CSARPTSDTQYF. In nucleotides, the CDR3 is TGCAGTGCTAGACCCACGTCAGATACGCAGTATTTT.